This record covers a single T cell receptor beta chain. The sample originates from a study of blood T cell repertoires in COVID-19. Study as a whole: T cells, B-cell-depleted T cells, or PBMCs supplied cDNA or gDNA.

Methods used by the authors: Amplification of reference gene primers provided the estimated nucleated cell counts. Profiled with immunoSEQ multiplex PCR; TCRdb holds only in-frame clones, not every one. That table gives V, J and clone size, and the DNA gave D and trimming. In the table there are about 240,000 clones, 85% of which are singletons. CDR1 and CDR2 from the germline V gene are LGHDT and YNNKEL (reference sequence). CDR3 length: 14 residues. Trimming at V came to 2 bases and at J to 6 bases, leaving 2 bases not matched to a gene. The origin of this receptor is a man aged 50 to 60 with COVID-19, enrolled during active disease. The chain couples TRBV3-1 (or the pseudogene TRBV3-2) to TRBJ1-5; 9 bases map to TRBD1. Sequenced: peripheral blood. Here the CDR3 reads CASSQRTGVQPQHF. The DNA for the CDR3 is TGTGCCAGCAGCCAACGGACAGGGGTTCAGCCCCAGCATTTT.